The clone carrying this T cell receptor (beta chain) was seen only a few times. The data derive from a study of T cell changes during pregnancy in multiple sclerosis. After removal of 3 bases from V and 5 bases from J, the junction contained 10 bases not matched to a gene. The CDR3 is 15 amino acids. Profiled with immunoSEQ multiplex PCR; TCRdb holds only in-frame clones, not every one. This sample has 100,000 or so clones, with about nine tenths found just once. This receptor was obtained from a female donor with multiple sclerosis, enrolled in a pregnancy study. V and J are TRBV5-3 and TRBJ2-5; 7 bases map to TRBD1. TRBV5-3 is reported as an ORF; its role is uncertain. The sample was peripheral blood, taken in the second trimester of pregnancy. The CDR3 region is CARSCRDREWETQYF. Here the CDR3 DNA reads TGTGCCAGAAGCTGCCGGGACAGAGAGTGGGAGACCCAGTACTTC.